Listed below are T cell receptor beta chains from one sample, sequenced in a study of regulatory T cells in long-lasting Graves disease. TCRdb itself ran the multiplex PCR reads through MiXCR, one entry per CDR3 protein. The sample records fewer than 400,000 distinct CDR3 sequences, 15% to 20% being singletons. Specimen: peripheral blood mononuclear cells (PBMCs), collected when the disease was refractory, from a patient treated with antithyroid drugs. The receptors were sampled from a female donor with Graves disease. Both conserved end residues are part of each CDR3. Fields, in order: V gene, J gene, clone size, D gene, CDR3 DNA, CDR3 protein. The D gene is left open where the match is weak. Expanded clones are given a class, and other clones once, few, many or no size at all.

>TRBV14|TRBJ1-1|.|.
TGTGCCAGCAGCCAAGACCCTCTTAGAACACCGTGGAACACTGAAGCTTTCTTT
CASSQDPLRTPWNTEAFF
>TRBV30|TRBJ1-5|few|.
TGTGCCTGGAGTGTGGATTCGGGGAATCAGCCCCAGCATTTT
CAWSVDSGNQPQHF
>TRBV24-1|TRBJ2-5|.|TRBD1
TGTGCCACCAGTGTCCTTGACAGGGCAGCCCAGTACTTC
CATSVLDRAAQYF
>TRBV27|TRBJ1-5|many|.
TGTGCCAGCAGTTTAGGGGGTGCCCCCAATCAGCCCCAGCATTTT
CASSLGGAPNQPQHF
>TRBV7-2|TRBJ1-4|many|TRBD1
TGTGCCAGCAGCTCACAGGGGAGCGGGGCTGAAAAACTGTTTTTT
CASSSQGSGAEKLFF
>TRBV15|TRBJ1-4|few|TRBD1
TGTGCCACGCGGACAGGATTTAATGAAAAACTGTTTTTT
CATRTGFNEKLFF
>TRBV28|TRBJ2-3|.|.
TGTGCCAGCATCCCGAGGCTCCCCAGCACAGATACGCAGTATTTT
CASIPRLPSTDTQYF
>TRBV20-1|TRBJ2-7|many|TRBD2
TGCAGTGCTAGAGCTAGCGGGGGGCTCCACGAGCAGTACTTC
CSARASGGLHEQYF
>TRBV7-2|TRBJ1-4|many|TRBD1
TGTGCCAGCAGCCCCAGGACAGGTCTGGTTGAAAAACTGTTTTTT
CASSPRTGLVEKLFF
>TRBV9|TRBJ2-5|.|.
TGTGCCAGCAGCGGAGCAGGGGACCTAGAGACCCAGTACTTC
CASSGAGDLETQYF
>TRBV19|TRBJ1-1|.|.
TGTGCCAGTAGACTCAACTGGGCAGGGACGGCTGAAGCTTTCTTT
CASRLNWAGTAEAFF
>TRBV18|TRBJ2-7|few|TRBD1
TGTGCCAGCTCACCACGGCAGGGGGTTGGGGACGAGCAGTACTTC
CASSPRQGVGDEQYF
>TRBV7-2|TRBJ2-2|few|.
TGTGCCAGCAGATTAGACCCCGGGGAGCTGTTTTTT
CASRLDPGELFF
>TRBV7-3|TRBJ1-1|.|.
TGTGCCAGCAGCCCTAATGGGTTAAACACTGAAGCTTTCTTT
CASSPNGLNTEAFF
>TRBV2|TRBJ2-7|.|.
TGTGCCAGCAGTGAACACAGCGACTTCTACGAGCAGTACTTC
CASSEHSDFYEQYF
>TRBV11-1|TRBJ2-5|many|.
TGTGCCACGGGTTCCCGGACAGACTTTGAGACCCAGTACTTC
CATGSRTDFETQYF